The next 28 T cell receptor beta chains were all read from a single sample in a study of T cell responses to AZD1222 COVID-19 vaccine. Profiled with immunoSEQ multiplex PCR; TCRdb holds only in-frame clones, not every one. The sample contains approximately 150,000 clones, around 93% of which appear only once. The specimen was peripheral blood, collected on day 0 of AZD1222 vaccination. Receptors originate from an adult in good health.

The chain combines TRBV18 with TRBJ1-4; the D gene is possibly TRBD1 (5 bases). V was trimmed by 2 bases and J by 7 bases, leaving 11 bases between them. Per the germline V gene, CDR1 is KGHSH and CDR2 is LQKENI. This CDR3 has 14 amino acids. The CDR3 sequence: CASSPSQRGEKLFF. CDR3 DNA sequence: TGTGCCAGCTCACCATCTCAGAGGGGTGAAAAACTGTTTTTT.

This clone has a handful of counts. V and J are TRBV6-5 and TRBJ2-1, with unresolved D. There are 14 residues in the CDR3. Per germline, CDR1 MNHEY and CDR2 SVGAGI. V was trimmed by 4 bases and J by 0 bases, leaving 7 bases between them. CDR3 coding DNA: TGTGCCAGCAGTTGGCGCGGCTCCTACAATGAGCAGTTCTTC. As protein: CASSWRGSYNEQFF.

The genes are TRBV5-4 and TRBJ2-2; D unclear. The germline V and J ends were trimmed by 3 bases and 0 bases, with 9 bases remaining between them. The germline V gene has CDR1 SGHNT and CDR2 YYREEE (reference sequence). This CDR3 contains 15 residues. Here the CDR3 reads CASSSPGANTGELFF. The CDR3 region has the DNA TGTGCCAGCAGCTCCCCCGGAGCGAACACCGGGGAGCTGTTTTTT. The whole variable domain, remainder taken from reference TRBV5-4 and TRBJ2-2, is ETGVTQSPTHLIKTRGQQVTLRCSSQSGHNTVSWYQQALGQGPQFIFQYYREEENGRGNFPPRFSGLQFPNYSSELNVNALELDDSALYLCASSSPGANTGELFFGEGSRLTVL.

The rearrangement joins TRBV6-5 to TRBJ1-2, with 10 positions matching TRBD1. Looked up from germline, CDR1 is MNHEY and CDR2 is SVGAGI. The CDR3 has 14 residues. Trimming cost V 10 bases and J 5 bases; bases outside gene matches: 10. The CDR3 DNA follows: TGTGCCACCCTACCGACAGGGGGCAGTTATGGCTACACCTTC. The encoded protein is CATLPTGGSYGYTF.

The chain uses TRBV10-3 and TRBJ2-7; 7 nucleotides line up with TRBD1. J gave up 1 base and V 3 bases, and 15 bases lay outside the gene matches. Germline lookup yields CDR1 ENHRY and CDR2 SYGVKD. The CDR3 totals 18 residues. The CDR3 spells CAISDPSRQGSGSYEQYF. CDR3 in DNA: TGTGCCATCAGTGACCCCAGTCGACAGGGATCAGGGTCCTACGAGCAGTACTTC.

This CDR3 is CASSTTSVSYGSYEQYF. CDR3 DNA: TGTGCCAGCAGCACCACTAGCGTATCATATGGATCCTACGAGCAGTACTTC. The V gene is TRBV11-3, the J gene TRBJ2-7, with 7 bases fitting TRBD2. CDR3 length: 17 amino acids. Trimming at V came to 5 bases and at J to 1 base, leaving 14 bases not matched to a gene. Germline V gives CDR1 SGHNT, CDR2 YENEEA.

This chain uses TRBV6-5 with TRBJ2-3; D not resolved. The CDR3 sequence is 15 residues long. CDR1 is MNHEY and CDR2 is SVGAGI in the germline V gene. With 0 bases removed from V and 0 bases from J, the gap between germline ends came to 7 bases. Here the CDR3 reads CASSYSPGSTDTQYF. The CDR3 nucleotides read TGTGCCAGCAGTTACTCTCCGGGCAGCACAGATACGCAGTATTTT.

This chain connects TRBV7-2 to TRBJ2-1, with unresolved D. V lost 2 bases and J lost 4, with 6 bases in between. CDR1 and CDR2 from the germline V gene are SGHTA and FQGNSA. CDR3 length equals 13 residues. CDR3 loop: CASSLISYNEQFF. The CDR3 region has the DNA TGTGCCAGCAGCTTAATCTCATACAATGAGCAGTTCTTC.

The chain has TRBV29-1 and TRBJ2-5; 7 bases align to TRBD1. The CDR3 extends over 12 amino acids. Unmatched junction bases numbered 4, after V lost 4 bases and J lost 5 bases. Germline V gene lookup returns CDR1 SQVTM and CDR2 ANQGSEA. CDR3 coding DNA: TGCAGCGTTGGACAGGGTTCGGAGACCCAGTACTTC. Its protein is CSVGQGSETQYF.

The chain has TRBV9 and TRBJ1-3; D possibly corresponds to TRBD1 (6 bases). Trimming took 4 bases from V and 2 from J, leaving 10 bases between them. Germline V gene lookup returns CDR1 SGDLS and CDR2 YYNGEE. The CDR3 length is 14 residues. The CDR3 region is CASSFAGAGNTIYF. Written as DNA, the CDR3 is TGTGCCAGCAGCTTTGCAGGGGCTGGAAACACCATATATTTT.

The chain has TRBV14 and TRBJ2-3; the D is unclear. Deletions cut 4 bases from V and 8 bases from J, with 7 bases between. Germline loops: CDR1 SGHDN, CDR2 FVKESK. This CDR3 spans 11 amino acids. CDR3 coding DNA: TGTGCCAGCAGCCTCTCGGTTACGCAGTATTTT. It specifies CASSLSVTQYF.

The chain has TRBV19 and TRBJ1-2; D not certain. CDR3 length equals 13 residues. Trimming pared 2 bases from V and 4 bases from J, leaving 8 bases between. Germline-derived CDR1 and CDR2 are LNHDA and SQIVND (reference sequence). The CDR3 nucleotides are TGTGCCAGTAGTATAAACAGTCCCTATGGCTACACCTTC. Protein product: CASSINSPYGYTF.

The genes are TRBV18 and TRBJ2-7; 8 nucleotides line up with TRBD1. The V gene's germline CDR1 is KGHSH and CDR2 LQKENI. The length of the CDR3 is 14 residues. Trimming took 3 bases from V and 7 from J; bases not matched to a gene: 8. CDR3 DNA: TGTGCCAGCTCACCTCAACAGGGGGAGTATGAGCAGTACTTC. Protein: CASSPQQGEYEQYF.

The V call is TRBV11-3, the J call TRBJ1-4; no definite D call. Germline assignment: CDR1 SGHNT and CDR2 YENEEA. Trimming removed 3 bases from V and 0 bases from J, with 5 bases in between. CDR3 length equals 14 residues. The chain's CDR3 is CASSLASTNEKLFF. As DNA, the CDR3 is TGTGCCAGCAGCTTGGCTTCAACTAATGAAAAACTGTTTTTT.

The gene calls are TRBV7-9 and TRBJ1-1; D remains ambiguous. The CDR3 runs 15 residues. CDR1 and CDR2 from the germline V gene are SEHNR and FQNEAQ (reference sequence). Trimming shortened V by 8 bases and J by 1 base, and 17 bases separated the two germline ends. CDR3: CASSSDFPGNTEAFF. The DNA of the CDR3 is TGTGCCAGCTCGTCTGACTTCCCGGGGAACACTGAAGCTTTCTTT.

The chain carries TRBV6-5 and TRBJ2-5; 7 positions match TRBD1. Germline loops: CDR1 MNHEY, CDR2 SVGAGI. V lost 2 bases and J lost 4; bases outside the gene matches: 10. The CDR3 length is 16 residues. The CDR3 DNA is TGTGCCAGCAGTTACCCCCACAGGGGCCTAGCAGAGACCCAGTACTTC. It specifies CASSYPHRGLAETQYF.

This chain joins TRBV2 and TRBJ1-5; D not certain. Germline loops: CDR1 SNHLY, CDR2 FYNNEI. Trimming shortened V by 2 bases and J by 2 bases, and 10 bases separated the two germline ends. CDR3 length: 15 amino acids. The CDR3 protein is CASSEIGGGNQPQHF. For the CDR3, the DNA is TGTGCCAGCAGTGAAATTGGTGGGGGCAATCAGCCCCAGCATTTT.

The rearrangement uses TRBV14 and TRBJ1-2; tentatively, D is TRBD1 (6 bases). Between the trimmed V and J ends, which lost 4 bases and 3 bases, there was a span of 15 bases. The germline gives CDR1 SGHDN, CDR2 FVKESK. The CDR3 is made up of 15 amino acids. The CDR3 spells CASSPTGASYYGYTF. The CDR3 DNA is TGTGCCAGCAGCCCGACGGGGGCGAGTTACTATGGCTACACCTTC.

The chain carries TRBV29-1 and TRBJ2-7; D is perhaps TRBD1 or TRBD2 (5 bases each). The CDR3 extends over 13 amino acids. Germline CDR1 and CDR2: SQVTM and ANQGSEA. The ends were cut back, 3 bases at V and 6 bases at J, with 15 bases in the middle. DNA of the CDR3: TGCAGCGTTGAGGGGACCCAGTCCCGCGAGCAGTACTTC. Translated: CSVEGTQSREQYF.

This chain links TRBV28 with TRBJ1-4, with D unclear. The CDR3 contains 15 residues. The V and J ends lost 5 bases and 4 bases respectively, with 14 bases between them. CDR1 and CDR2 (germline): MDHEN, SYDVKM. CDR3 DNA: TGTGCCAGCAGTGCCCGGTCGGAATATAATGAAAAACTGTTTTTT. Translation gives CASSARSEYNEKLFF.

The rearrangement uses TRBV28 and TRBJ1-2, with 9 bases lining up with TRBD1. The V gene's germline CDR1 is MDHEN and CDR2 SYDVKM. V dropped 5 bases and J dropped 2; count of bases not matched to a gene: 9. The CDR3 runs 16 residues. The chain's CDR3 is CASSPLQGAVNYGYTF. CDR3 in DNA: TGTGCCAGCAGTCCGCTACAGGGGGCTGTAAACTATGGCTACACCTTC.

The chain has TRBV10-3 and TRBJ1-5; D ambiguous. Germline V lookup: CDR1 ENHRY, CDR2 SYGVKD. The V end was cut by 2 bases, the J end by 0 bases, with 8 bases between. The CDR3 covers 15 residues. CDR3 sequence reads: CAISEHKNSNQPQHF. CDR3 coding DNA: TGTGCCATCAGTGAGCACAAGAATAGCAATCAGCCCCAGCATTTT.

This chain joins TRBV14 and TRBJ2-5; 7 bases align to TRBD2. The trim removed 4 bases at V and 5 bases at J, leaving 16 bases unmatched. The length of the CDR3 is 17 residues. Germline lookup yields CDR1 SGHDN and CDR2 FVKESK. The CDR3 DNA is TGTGCCAGCAGCCCGGGGGTTAGAGCGGGATTGTGGGAGACCCAGTACTTC. This translates into CASSPGVRAGLWETQYF.

The V call is TRBV6-5, the J call TRBJ2-7, with unresolved D. Germline V lookup: CDR1 MNHEY, CDR2 SVGAGI. This CDR3 is built from 14 residues. The V end was cut by 2 bases, the J end by 7 bases, with 15 bases between. CDR3: CASSYGSELGEQYF. CDR3 sequence (DNA): TGTGCCAGCAGTTACGGCAGCGAGTTAGGTGAGCAGTACTTC.

J is TRBJ2-3 and V is TRBV5-4; weak D call: TRBD2 (5 bases). This CDR3 contains 13 residues. Trimming took off 1 base at V and 8 bases at J, with 11 bases between the two ends. Germline loops: CDR1 SGHNT, CDR2 YYREEE (reference sequence). CDR3 sequence reads: CASSLSQAGTQYF. CDR3 DNA: TGTGCCAGCAGCTTGAGCCAGGCGGGTACGCAGTATTTT.

The chain has TRBV28 and TRBJ1-1; D perhaps matches TRBD1 (6 bases). This CDR3 has 14 residues. Germline-derived CDR1 and CDR2 are MDHEN and SYDVKM. V dropped 5 bases and J dropped 4 bases, with 14 bases sitting between them. CDR3 sequence (DNA): TGTGCCAGCAGTCCCGGGACACCTTCCACTGAAGCTTTCTTT. Protein: CASSPGTPSTEAFF.

The rearrangement uses TRBV19 and TRBJ1-4, with D perhaps TRBD1 (6 bases). V gave up 3 bases and J gave up 6 bases, with 14 bases separating them. The CDR3 is made up of 15 amino acids. Per germline, CDR1 LNHDA and CDR2 SQIVND (reference sequence). The chain's CDR3 is CASSIWTDRHEKLFF. CDR3 bases: TGTGCCAGTAGTATTTGGACAGACCGCCATGAAAAACTGTTTTTT.

The CDR3 sequence is CSGPEHEQFF. The CDR3 DNA sequence: TGCAGTGGACCCGAACATGAGCAGTTCTTC. This rearrangement joins TRBV20-1 to TRBJ2-1; no firm D call. This CDR3 has 10 residues. The germline V and J ends were trimmed by 7 bases and 8 bases, with 9 bases remaining between them. Germline CDR1 is DFQATT and CDR2 is SNEGSKA (reference sequence).